The clone carrying this TCR beta chain came up a few times. Its antigen remains unidentified. The whole isolated RNA underwent reverse transcription, so sequencing captured expressed TCRB transcripts. Regulatory, naive and central memory T cell samples averaged approximately 3.9 million reads. Assay: immunoSEQ multiplex PCR; the TCRdb copy retains only in-frame clones and omits some. Of a few hundred thousand clones in the sample, 10% to 15% were seen once. The V gene end was trimmed by 1 base and the J gene end by 2 bases; junction bases not matched to a gene: 0. The CDR3 has 15 residues. Germline CDR1 is LNHDA and CDR2 is SQIVND (reference sequence). These data originate in a study of beta chain features in type 1 diabetes. General study results and limits: At VDJ recombination sites, type 1 diabetes patients had fewer insertions and more deleted nucleotides. TCRB repertoires of naive, central memory and Treg cells appeared more similar among patients than among healthy donors.

Material for sequencing was naive CD4+ T cells from blood. The chain employs TRBV19 and TRBJ1-5; the match to TRBD1 covers 9 bases. The receptor was isolated from a man aged 18 to 30 in good health. This chain's CDR3 is CASSIGDRGNQPQHF. CDR3 coding DNA: TGTGCCAGTAGTATAGGGGACAGGGGCAATCAGCCCCAGCATTTT.